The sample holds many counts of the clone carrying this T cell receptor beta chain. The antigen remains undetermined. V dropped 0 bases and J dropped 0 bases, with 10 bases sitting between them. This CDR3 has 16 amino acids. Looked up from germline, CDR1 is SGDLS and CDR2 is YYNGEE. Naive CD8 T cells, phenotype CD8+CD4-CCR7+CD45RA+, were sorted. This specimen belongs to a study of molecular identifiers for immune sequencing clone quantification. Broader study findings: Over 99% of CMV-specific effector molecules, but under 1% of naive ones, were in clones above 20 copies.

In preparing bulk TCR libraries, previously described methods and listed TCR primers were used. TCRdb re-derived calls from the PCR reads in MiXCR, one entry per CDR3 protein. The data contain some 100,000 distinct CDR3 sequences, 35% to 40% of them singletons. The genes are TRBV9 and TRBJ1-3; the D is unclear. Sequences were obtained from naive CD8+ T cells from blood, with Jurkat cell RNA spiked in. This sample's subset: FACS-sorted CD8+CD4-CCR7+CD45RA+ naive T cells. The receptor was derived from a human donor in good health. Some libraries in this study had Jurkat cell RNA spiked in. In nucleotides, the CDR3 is TGTGCCAGCAGCGTAGCGCAGACGGTCTCTGGAAACACCATATATTTT. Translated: CASSVAQTVSGNTIYF.